Sequencing of this T cell receptor (beta chain) was carried out in a study of beta chain features in type 1 diabetes. The V end was cut by 6 bases, the J end by 1 base, with 7 bases between. The CDR3 sequence is 12 residues long. Germline V gene data show CDR1 as MNHEY and CDR2 as SVGAGI. Study observations and caveats: At VDJ recombination sites, type 1 diabetes patients had fewer insertions and more deleted nucleotides.

Expressed TCRB transcripts were sequenced, since all the RNA that had been isolated was reverse transcribed. TCRdb's table, derived via immunoSEQ multiplex PCR, lists solely in-frame clones and lacks some. The data contain under 800,000 clones, 15% to 18% of them singletons. A heparinised blood draw that averaged about 120 mL was obtained once from each donor. Populations isolated by sorting all had purity greater than 95%. This clone has more than one count but fewer than ten. Its antigen remains unknown. The TCR originated in a man aged 18 to 29 in good health. The V call is TRBV6-5, the J call TRBJ2-7, with D unresolved. Specimen: naive CD4+ T cells from blood. Written as DNA, the CDR3 is TGTGCCAGCAGGGCCAAGTCCTACGAGCAGTACTTC. Translating gives CASRAKSYEQYF.